What follows are 12 T cell receptor beta chains derived from one specimen sequenced in a study of blood T cell repertoires in COVID-19. Repertoires were generated with immunoSEQ multiplex PCR, while TCRdb's copy carries only in-frame clones and drops some. The sample yields 50,000 to 55,000 clones, about nine tenths seen once. Source material: peripheral blood. These receptor sequences come from a man between 65 and 80 years old with acute or convalescent COVID-19.

The chain links TRBV7-2 to TRBJ1-2, with 10 bases identical to TRBD1. This CDR3 has 16 amino acids. From germline, CDR1 is SGHTA and CDR2 FQGNSA. With 1 base clipped from V and 4 bases from J, the junction kept 6 bases outside the gene matches. The CDR3 nucleotides read TGTGCCAGCAGCTTAGGTGGGACAGGGGTCTCCTATGGCTACACCTTC. Protein: CASSLGGTGVSYGYTF.

This chain connects TRBV19 to TRBJ2-6, with 7 bases identical to TRBD1. Trimming cost V 7 bases and J 2 bases; bases outside gene matches: 5. CDR1 is LNHDA, CDR2 SQIVND, per germline (reference sequence). This CDR3 is built from 15 residues. DNA of the CDR3: TGTGCCAGTATTAAAGGGGGCGCTGGGGCCAACGTCCTGACTTTC. Its translation is CASIKGGAGANVLTF.

This clone was counted once. The genes are TRBV6-1 and TRBJ1-1; 7 bases agree with TRBD1. J gave up 1 base and V 3 bases, and 5 bases lay outside the gene matches. This CDR3 has 15 amino acids. Per the germline V gene, CDR1 is MNHNS and CDR2 is SASEGT. This chain's CDR3 is CASSDAGTANTEAFF. The CDR3, as DNA: TGTGCCAGCAGTGACGCCGGGACAGCGAACACTGAAGCTTTCTTT.

The chain has TRBV5-1 and TRBJ2-2, with 9 bases aligning to TRBD1. CDR1 is SGHRS and CDR2 is YFSETQ in the germline V gene. V was pared by 4 bases and J by 6 bases, with 7 bases of the junction left unmatched. The CDR3 sequence is 15 residues long. The CDR3 loop is CASSPRTGESGELFF. In DNA, the CDR3 is TGCGCCAGCAGCCCAAGGACAGGGGAGTCCGGGGAGCTGTTTTTT.

The genes are TRBV27 and TRBJ2-1, with D possibly TRBD2 on 6 matching bases. Germline V gene data show CDR1 as MNHEY and CDR2 as SMNVEV (reference sequence). The CDR3 loop spans 17 amino acids. Trimming removed 3 bases from V and 0 bases from J, with 15 bases in between. The CDR3 nucleotides read TGTGCCAGCAGTTTCCGGGGGTCGAGGAGCTCCTACAATGAGCAGTTCTTC. This encodes CASSFRGSRSSYNEQFF.

The genes are TRBV4-3 and TRBJ1-1; possibly TRBD1 for D (6 bases). The CDR3 is 14 residues long. Germline V gives CDR1 LGHNA, CDR2 YSLEER. The V end was cut by 0 bases, the J end by 5 bases, with 10 bases between. The DNA of the CDR3 is TGCGCCAGCAGCCAAGATGGGAGGGGGACTGAAGCTTTCTTT. As protein: CASSQDGRGTEAFF.

This CDR3 is CASSYDGRGRTEAFF. For the CDR3, the DNA is TGTGCCAGCAGTTATGACGGCAGGGGAAGGACTGAAGCTTTCTTT. The V gene is TRBV27, the J gene TRBJ1-1, with TRBD1 as a possible D gene (6 bases). Germline CDR1 reads MNHEY; CDR2 reads SMNVEV (reference sequence). This CDR3 comprises 15 residues. V lost 4 bases and J 5 bases, leaving 17 bases between the germline ends.

The J gene is TRBJ2-3, the V gene TRBV27, with 7 bases matching TRBD2. Germline V lookup: CDR1 MNHEY, CDR2 SMNVEV (reference sequence). Trimming took 2 bases from V and 4 from J; bases not matched to a gene: 3. This CDR3 spans 14 amino acids. The CDR3 DNA reads as TGTGCCAGCAGTTTAGGGAGCGGGGCAGATACGCAGTATTTT. It yields the protein CASSLGSGADTQYF.

This clone was picked up a small number of times. V is TRBV25-1 and J is TRBJ2-1, with 9 bases fitting TRBD2. Trimming cost V 1 base and J 4 bases; bases outside gene matches: 2. Germline values: CDR1 MGHDK, CDR2 SYGVNS. The CDR3 is 15 residues long. CDR3 in amino acids: CASSEWSGGYNEQFF. The CDR3 DNA sequence: TGTGCCAGCAGTGAATGGAGCGGGGGGTACAATGAGCAGTTCTTC.

The chain has TRBV5-1 and TRBJ2-1; D is perhaps TRBD1 (6 bases). Trimming left V 1 base short and J 8 bases short, with 13 bases between. The CDR3 covers 14 residues. Germline CDR1 and CDR2: SGHRS and YFSETQ. The CDR3 sequence: CASSLTRGWDEQFF. CDR3 DNA sequence: TGCGCCAGCAGCTTGACGAGGGGGTGGGATGAGCAGTTCTTC.

The chain recombines TRBV6-5 with TRBJ1-1; tentatively, D is TRBD1 (6 bases). The CDR3 covers 11 residues. Germline V gene sequence: CDR1 MNHEY, CDR2 SVGAGI. Trimming shortened V by 7 bases and J by 8 bases, and 11 bases separated the two germline ends. The CDR3 sequence is CASTQGGEAFF. CDR3 DNA sequence: TGTGCCAGCACGCAAGGGGGAGAAGCTTTCTTT.

The chain couples TRBV6-4 to TRBJ2-1, with a tentative D call TRBD1 (5 bases). The V gene's germline CDR1 is MRHNA and CDR2 SNTAGT. The length of the CDR3 is 11 residues. Trimming pared 5 bases from V and 7 bases from J, leaving 6 bases between. The CDR3, as DNA: TGTGCCAGCAGTCAGGGAAATGAGCAGTTCTTC. It is translated as CASSQGNEQFF.